Sequencing of this T cell receptor (beta chain) was carried out in a study of CD8 T cells in ankylosing spondylitis. TCRdb called the 5' RACE reads again in MiXCR, with one record for every CDR3 protein. The table records about 250,000 distinct CDR3 sequences, over 9.5% of them present only once. Trimming shortened V by 2 bases and J by 3 bases, and 13 bases separated the two germline ends. This CDR3 contains 15 residues. CDR1 and CDR2 from the germline V gene are SEHNR and FQNEAQ (reference sequence). This clonotype was obtained from a male donor with ankylosing spondylitis or in good health (not recorded which). The rearrangement joins TRBV7-9 to TRBJ1-2; no definite D call. Sequenced sample: blood, either unsorted or a sorted T cell fraction (not recorded which). The CDR3 DNA reads TGTGCCAGCAGCTTACCCCCTGGCGAAGACTATGGCTACACCTTC. Its protein is CASSLPPGEDYGYTF.